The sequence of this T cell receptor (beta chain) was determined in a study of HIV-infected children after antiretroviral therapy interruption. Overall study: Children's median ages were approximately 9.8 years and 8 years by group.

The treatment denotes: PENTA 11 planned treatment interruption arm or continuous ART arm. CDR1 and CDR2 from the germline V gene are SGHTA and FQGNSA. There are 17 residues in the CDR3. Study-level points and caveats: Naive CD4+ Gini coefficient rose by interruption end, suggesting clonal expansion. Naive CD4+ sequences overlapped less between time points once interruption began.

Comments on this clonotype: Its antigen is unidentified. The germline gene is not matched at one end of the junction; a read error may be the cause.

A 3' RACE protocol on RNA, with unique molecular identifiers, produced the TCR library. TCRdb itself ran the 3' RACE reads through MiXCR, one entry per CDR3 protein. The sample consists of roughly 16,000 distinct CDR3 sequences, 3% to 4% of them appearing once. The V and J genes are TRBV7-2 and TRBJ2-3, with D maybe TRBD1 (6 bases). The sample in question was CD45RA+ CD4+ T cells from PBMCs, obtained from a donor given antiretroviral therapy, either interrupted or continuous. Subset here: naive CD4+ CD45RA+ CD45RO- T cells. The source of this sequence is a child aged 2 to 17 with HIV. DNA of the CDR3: TGTTCCAGCAGCTTAGCCCGGGACCAGGGGAGCACAGATACGCAGTATTTT. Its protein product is CSSSLARDQGSTDTQYF.